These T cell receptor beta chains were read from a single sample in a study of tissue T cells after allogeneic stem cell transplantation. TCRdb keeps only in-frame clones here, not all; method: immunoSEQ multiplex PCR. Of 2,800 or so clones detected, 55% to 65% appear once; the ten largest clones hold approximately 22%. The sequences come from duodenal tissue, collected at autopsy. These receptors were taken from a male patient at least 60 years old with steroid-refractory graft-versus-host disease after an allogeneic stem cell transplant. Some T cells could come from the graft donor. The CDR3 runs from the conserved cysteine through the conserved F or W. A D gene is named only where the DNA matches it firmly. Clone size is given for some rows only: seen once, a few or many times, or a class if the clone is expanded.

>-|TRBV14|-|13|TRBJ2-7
CASSLGIGYEQYF
TGTGCCAGCAGCCTAGGGATTGGCTACGAGCAGTACTTC
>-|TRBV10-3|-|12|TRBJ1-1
CATQGLNTEAFF
TGTGCCACGCAGGGTTTGAACACTGAAGCTTTCTTT
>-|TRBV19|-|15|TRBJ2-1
CASSTTGVTYNEQFF
TGTGCCAGTAGTACGACGGGGGTAACCTACAATGAGCAGTTCTTC
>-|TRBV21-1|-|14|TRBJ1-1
CASSKRVSGVKAFF
TGTGCCAGCAGTAAAAGAGTCTCAGGGGTCAAAGCTTTCTTT
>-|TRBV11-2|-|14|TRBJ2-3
CASVRGAGTDTQYF
TGTGCCAGCGTCAGGGGGGCCGGGACAGATACGCAGTATTTT
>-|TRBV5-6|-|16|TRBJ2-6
CASSRLQGSGANVLTF
TGTGCCAGCAGCCGACTACAGGGCTCTGGGGCCAACGTCCTGACTTTC
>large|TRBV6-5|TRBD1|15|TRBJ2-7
CASTPVRTGYHEQYF
TGTGCCAGCACCCCCGTTAGGACAGGGTACCACGAGCAGTACTTC
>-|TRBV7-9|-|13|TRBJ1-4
CASSSRKGEKLFF
TGTGCCAGCAGCTCACGAAAGGGTGAAAAACTGTTTTTT
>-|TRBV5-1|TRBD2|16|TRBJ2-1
CASSLGLAGGRDEQFF
TGCGCCAGCAGCTTGGGACTAGCGGGGGGAAGGGATGAGCAGTTCTTC
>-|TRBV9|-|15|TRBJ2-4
CASSVAGHARDIQYF
TGTGCCAGCAGCGTAGCAGGACACGCAAGGGACATTCAGTACTTC
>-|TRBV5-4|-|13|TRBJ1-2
CASSSQANYGYTF
TGTGCCAGCAGCTCACAAGCTAACTATGGCTACACCTTC
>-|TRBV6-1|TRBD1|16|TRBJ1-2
CASSEQDTGQIYGYTF
TGTGCCAGCAGTGAGCAGGATACGGGACAGATCTATGGCTACACCTTC
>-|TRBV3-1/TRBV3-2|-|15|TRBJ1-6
CASSPTQANGSPLHF
TGTGCCAGCAGCCCGACACAGGCCAATGGATCACCCCTCCACTTT
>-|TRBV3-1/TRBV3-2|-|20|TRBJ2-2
CASSRHAGRGTPCDTGELFF
TGTGCCAGCAGCCGGCACGCCGGTCGGGGTACCCCCTGTGACACCGGGGAGCTGTTTTTT
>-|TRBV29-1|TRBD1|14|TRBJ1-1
CSGGTGGTSTEAFF
TGCAGCGGGGGCACAGGGGGAACGAGCACTGAAGCTTTCTTT
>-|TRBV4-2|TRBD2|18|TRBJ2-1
CASSQGPLFSGGAHEQFF
TGTGCCAGCAGCCAAGGCCCCTTATTTAGCGGGGGGGCCCATGAGCAGTTCTTC
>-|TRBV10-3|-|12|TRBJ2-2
CAISDRAGELFF
TGTGCCATCAGTGATCGGGCCGGGGAGCTGTTTTTT
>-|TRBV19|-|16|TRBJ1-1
CASRGGGRVLMTEAFF
TGTGCCAGTAGAGGGGGGGGGCGCGTCCTTATGACTGAAGCTTTCTTT
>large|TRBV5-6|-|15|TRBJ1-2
CASSTGTIYNYGYTF
TGTGCCAGCAGTACCGGGACAATTTATAACTATGGCTACACCTTC
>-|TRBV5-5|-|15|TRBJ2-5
CASSSSPGAQETQYF
TGTGCCAGCAGCTCGAGCCCAGGGGCCCAAGAGACCCAGTACTTC
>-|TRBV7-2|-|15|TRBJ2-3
CASSLEHFSTDTQYF
TGTGCCAGCAGCTTAGAACACTTCAGCACAGATACGCAGTATTTT
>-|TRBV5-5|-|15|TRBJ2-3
CASSLTGANTDTQYF
TGTGCCAGCAGCTTGACCGGGGCCAACACAGATACGCAGTATTTT
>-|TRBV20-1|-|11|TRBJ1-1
CSARPLGTTFF
TGCAGTGCTAGACCCTTGGGGACGACTTTCTTT
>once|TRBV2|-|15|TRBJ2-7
CASSVGPRDTYEQYF
TGTGCCAGCAGTGTGGGGCCGAGGGACACCTACGAGCAGTACTTC
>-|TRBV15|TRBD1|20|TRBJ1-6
CATSSSPGQGGDMRNSPLHF
TGTGCCACCAGCAGCTCCCCCGGACAGGGGGGGGATATGAGGAATTCACCCCTCCACTTT
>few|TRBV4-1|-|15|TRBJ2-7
CASSQDPGSTYEQYF
TGCGCCAGCAGCCAAGACCCAGGGAGCACCTACGAGCAGTACTTC
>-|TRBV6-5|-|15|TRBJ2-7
CASLWSQGGSYEQYF
TGTGCCAGCCTCTGGAGCCAGGGCGGGTCCTACGAGCAGTACTTC
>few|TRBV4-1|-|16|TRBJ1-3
CASSQDPFTPGNTIYF
TGCGCCAGCAGCCAAGATCCTTTTACCCCTGGAAACACCATATATTTT
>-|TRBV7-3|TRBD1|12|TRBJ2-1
CASRTPDREQFF
TGTGCCAGCAGAACGCCGGACAGGGAGCAGTTCTTC
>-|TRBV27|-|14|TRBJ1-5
CASSSLLSNQPQHF
TGTGCCAGCAGTTCCCTGCTGTCGAATCAGCCCCAGCATTTT
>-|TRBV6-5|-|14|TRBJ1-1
CASSLAPLKFEAFF
TGTGCCAGCAGTTTGGCGCCCTTGAAATTTGAAGCTTTCTTT
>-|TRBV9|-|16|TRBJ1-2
CASSVGSGLANYGYTF
TGTGCCAGCAGCGTAGGGTCAGGGCTTGCTAACTATGGCTACACCTTC
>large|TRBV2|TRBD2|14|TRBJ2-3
CASNRGGGAVTQYF
TGTGCCAGCAATAGAGGCGGGGGGGCGGTTACGCAGTATTTT
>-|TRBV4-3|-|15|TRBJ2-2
CASSQWGHNTGELFF
TGCGCCAGCAGCCAATGGGGACACAACACCGGGGAGCTGTTTTTT
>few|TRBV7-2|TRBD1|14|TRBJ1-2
CASSMQGADYGYTF
TGTGCCAGCAGCATGCAGGGGGCGGATTATGGCTACACCTTC
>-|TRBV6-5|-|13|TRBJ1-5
CASRMGPNQPQHF
TGTGCCAGTCGGATGGGGCCCAATCAGCCCCAGCATTTT
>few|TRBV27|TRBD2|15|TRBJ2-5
CASSLEAGGRETQYF
TGTGCCAGCAGTTTAGAAGCGGGGGGGCGAGAGACCCAGTACTTC